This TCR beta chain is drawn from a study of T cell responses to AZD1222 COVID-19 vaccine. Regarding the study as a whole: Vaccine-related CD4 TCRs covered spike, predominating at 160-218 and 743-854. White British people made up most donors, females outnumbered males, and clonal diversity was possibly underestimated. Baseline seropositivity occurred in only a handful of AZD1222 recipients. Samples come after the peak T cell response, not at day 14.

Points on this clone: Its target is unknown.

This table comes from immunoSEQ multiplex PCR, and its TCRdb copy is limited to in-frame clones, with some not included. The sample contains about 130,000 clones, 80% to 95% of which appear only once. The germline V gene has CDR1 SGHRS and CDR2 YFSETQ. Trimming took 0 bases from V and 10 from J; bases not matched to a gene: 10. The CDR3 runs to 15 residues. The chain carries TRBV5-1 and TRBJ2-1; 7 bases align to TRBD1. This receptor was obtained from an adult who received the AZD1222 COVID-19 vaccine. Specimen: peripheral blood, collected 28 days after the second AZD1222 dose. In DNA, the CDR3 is TGCGCCAGCAGCTTGGATTCGTCAGAGGGGGCCGAGCAGTTCTTC. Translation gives CASSLDSSEGAEQFF.